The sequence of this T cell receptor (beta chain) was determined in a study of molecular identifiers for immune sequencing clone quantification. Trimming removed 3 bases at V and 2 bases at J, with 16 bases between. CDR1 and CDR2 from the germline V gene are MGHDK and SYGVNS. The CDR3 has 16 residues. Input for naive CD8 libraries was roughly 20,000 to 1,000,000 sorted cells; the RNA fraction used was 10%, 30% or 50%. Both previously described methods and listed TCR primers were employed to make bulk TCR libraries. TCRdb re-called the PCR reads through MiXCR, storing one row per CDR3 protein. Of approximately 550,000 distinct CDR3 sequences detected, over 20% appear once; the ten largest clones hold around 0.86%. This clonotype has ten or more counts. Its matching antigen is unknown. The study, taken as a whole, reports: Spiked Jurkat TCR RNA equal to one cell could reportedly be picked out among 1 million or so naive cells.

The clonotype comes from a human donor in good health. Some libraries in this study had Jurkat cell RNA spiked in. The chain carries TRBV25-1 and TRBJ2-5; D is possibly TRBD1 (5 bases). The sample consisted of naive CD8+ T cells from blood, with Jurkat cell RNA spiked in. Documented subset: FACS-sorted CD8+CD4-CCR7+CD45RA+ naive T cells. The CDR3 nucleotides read TGTGCCAGCAGTGACCGGACAAAAGCCGGGCAAGAGACCCAGTACTTC. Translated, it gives CASSDRTKAGQETQYF.